This entry describes one T cell receptor (beta chain). It has no known antigen specificity. Base qualities are not recorded, but no much larger clone differs from it by a single base. The cohort comprised some 730 healthy bone marrow donors. All cohort members were sampled while nominally healthy, although unrecorded immune exposures were likely present. The donor tested CMV seronegative and was one of the 352 seronegative cohort members. A peripheral blood sample was collected from each donor, and TCR beta sequencing was performed on peripheral blood mononuclear cells. The Qiagen DNeasy Blood Extraction Kit was used to extract genomic DNA from the blood cell samples. Library preparation used the immunoSEQ multiplex PCR assay. The multiplex PCR relied on a mix of 60 forward primers for TCR Vbeta segments and 13 reverse primers for TCR Jbeta segments. A multiplex PCR assay on genomic DNA amplified the CDR3 region of rearranged TCR beta genes. Amplified TCR beta libraries were sequenced as 87-base-pair reads on the Illumina HiSeq System. The study's processing was this. Across the 666 repertoires, a later analysis counted about 81 million unique TCR beta chains, about 10 million of which were shared by at least two donors. A nearest-neighbor algorithm error-corrected the raw reads and collapsed the reads into unique sequences, merging closely related sequences to remove PCR and sequencing errors. To assign V, D and J gene segments, CDR3 sequences were aligned to IMGT reference sequences. Each retained sequence needed at least a six-nucleotide match to both a V gene segment and a J gene segment. A rearrangement was called productive if the CDR3 had no stop codons and remained in frame with V and J, and every other rearrangement was called non-productive. Following IMGT convention, CDR3 was defined as the stretch from the second conserved V-encoded cysteine to the conserved J-encoded phenylalanine. The earlier analysis of about 590 of the donors excluded sequences that lacked an unambiguous match to a single V gene segment. In an earlier analysis of a few hundred of the donors, V segments were called functional above 56.7% productive rearrangements and were called segregating when the between-donor standard deviation exceeded 5%. A statistical classification framework was developed to diagnose cytomegalovirus status using the catalog of TCR beta chain sequences. In a later analysis, TCR nucleotide sequences were compared against IMGT/GENE-DB human TR gene sequences so that V and J genes could be assigned. Using the TCRdist pipeline, a later analysis assigned CDR3 sequences along with most-parsimonious VDJ recombination scenarios. In a later analysis, each TCR beta chain was defined by its CDR3 amino acid sequence together with its V-gene family, and reads without a unique V-gene family were excluded. As a way to deal with suspected cross-contamination and a sequencing artifact, a later analysis dropped 640 or so nucleotide sequences that were highly shared and had low generation probability. In a later analysis, a clonal expansion index was calculated for each public chain from normalized within-repertoire ranks of inferred template counts. Generation probabilities in a later analysis came from a VDJ recombination model fitted to out-of-frame rearrangements, and those results were checked against IGoR. In a later analysis, hypergeometric tests were used to score TCR-TCR, TCR-HLA and TCR-CMV co-occurrence, with a repertoire-size bias correction applied to TCR pairs. A later analysis estimated false discovery rates by permuting HLA or CMV assignments 20 times. In a later analysis, co-occurring TCRs were grouped using DBSCAN, and TCRdist sequence similarity was added for clustering within HLA-allele-positive subsets. Repertoires with fewer than 30,000 or more than 120,000 public chains were left out of co-occurrence clustering, as were four to six repertoires with anomalous nucleotide sharing. Imported from immuneACCESS, the table was reduced by TCRdb to in-frame sequences with V and J called. These copies leave out some clones; in studies compared against another copy, an unresolved V gene accounts for under half, and the cause of the remainder is not known. From that table come the V and J calls and clone size; the DNA was used to work out D and trimming. The sample table contains 150,000 to 200,000 clones; only one count was recorded for over 60% of them. The ten largest make up roughly 1.5% of the sample.

These data come from a study of cytomegalovirus exposure and HLA in healthy donors (dated by TCRdb to 2017 to 2019). About the study as a whole: In an earlier analysis of roughly 500 of the donors, approximately 300 Gb of sequence data and approximately 100 million unique TCR beta sequences from about 179 million T cells were reported. An early release covering roughly 600 HLA-typed donors comprised 250 to 350 gigabases of sequencing data and tens of millions of unique TCR sequences. Of the 398 genotyped donors, 65% to 90% fell in the genetic ancestry cluster associated with self-reported Caucasian donors. The aim of the study was to test whether cataloging public T cell receptors could identify signatures of past pathogen exposure. Using immunosequencing, the study profiled T cell repertoires from about 610 subjects and related those repertoires to cytomegalovirus serostatus. Along with the approximately 700-subject first cohort, a separate validation cohort of around 120 different subjects was used. To predict cytomegalovirus infection status, the study brought together high-throughput TCR immunosequencing, statistical association of individual TCRs with disease status, and machine learning. In a later analysis, previously published TCR beta repertoires from 666 donors were re-analyzed and high-resolution HLA genotyping was added so that TCR occurrence patterns could be studied. Rather than drawing on any new phenotypic data, the later analysis identified candidate immune exposures from TCR beta sequences and the way those sequences occurred across donors. An earlier analysis of roughly 580 of the donors used high-throughput TCR beta sequencing to judge whether each TCR beta V gene segment behaved as functional or pseudogenic. Donor age, sex, ethnicity and CMV serostatus were compiled alongside the repertoire data. A later genetic analysis took genome-wide SNP genotypes for 398 of the 666 donors and used that subset as a discovery cohort. Every discovery cohort repertoire had been produced on one sequencing platform. Both class I and class II loci were covered by HLA typing, at four-digit resolution. Typing coverage varied by locus: roughly 620-640 donors for A, B, C, DRB1 and DQB1; around 560 for DQA1; over 600 for DPA1; around 450 for DPB1. A handful of DR-DQ haplotypes were handled as single units for association and clustering because linkage in the cohort was strong. Across approximately 420 genotyped donors of the cohort, an average of approximately 220,000 unique TCR beta nucleotide sequences per donor were sequenced, and 15% to 20% of those sequences were non-productive. Study-wide findings and limitations: A cluster of highly shared sequence variants was judged likely to be a technical artifact of the sequencing pipeline. According to a later analysis, TCR association rates differed among HLA loci, with DRB1 alleles showing the most associated TCRs and HLA-C alleles showing the fewest. An earlier analysis of some 560 of the donors showed that most TCR beta V segments appeared in productive rearrangements either about 87% or about 30% of the time, which broadly matched IMGT annotations. A later genetic analysis reported fewer N-insertions in productive TCRs among donors in an Asian-associated ancestry cluster than the approximately 700-donor mean. Cytomegalovirus status was reported to be diagnosed by the classifier with high specificity and sensitivity in both the original and validation cohorts. While some public TCRs were present in many individuals, most TCR sequences turned up only very rarely across donors. Because HLA typing was unavailable for some donors at each locus, only the typed subset was used in association tests. Compared with equally common non-associated chains, HLA-associated TCR beta chains in a later analysis were more clonally expanded and had lower generation probabilities. CMV serostatus was the only immune exposure information available for the cohort. When HLA alleles, especially DR and DQ, strongly co-occurred, attributing TCR associations to individual alleles was difficult. Linkage disequilibrium might explain the correlated functional status among segregating V segments, but an unknown experimental factor could not be ruled out. Roughly uniform sequencing depth across donors was assumed in presence/absence analyses, although this assumption may not hold. The study listed around 160 TCR beta chains as associated with cytomegalovirus. Some IMGT-functional V segments, including TRBV6-2 and TRBV6-3, could not be told apart with the 87-base-pair reads, so those segments were excluded. This cohort had only TCR beta chains sequenced, and the lack of alpha or paired-chain data limited which features could be detected. The earlier analysis of 587 of the donors excluded about 16 rarely observed V segments, including chromosome 9 orphons, because counts were too low. In a later genetic analysis, a missense DCLRE1C variant was associated with V-gene and J-gene trimming of TCR beta chains, and the association was replicated in an independent cohort. Three of the identified cytomegalovirus-associated TCR beta chains were confirmed in vitro to be specific for cytomegalovirus antigens. The authors suggested that the approach could potentially be extended to other disease states and immunological phenotypes. In a later analysis, several top co-occurrence clusters were reported to appear linked to parvovirus B19, influenza, CMV and Epstein-Barr virus. Specific HLA alleles were associated with roughly 16,000 TCR beta sequences at a false discovery rate of 0.05 in a later analysis. A later analysis found that most CMV-associated TCR beta chains appeared HLA-restricted, with HLA associations seemingly driven largely by CMV exposure. A further reported finding was that TCR beta sequences accurately predicted the HLA-A and HLA-B alleles for most subjects in the first cohort.

The germline ends are 7 bases apart after V is trimmed by 0 bases and J by 4 bases. CDR1 MRHNA and CDR2 SNTAGT are derived from the germline V gene. Including the terminal cysteine and phenylalanine, the CDR3 comprises 15 residues. Of the read, only the CDR3 DNA is kept; its 45 bases are in frame from base 1. The rearranged chain carries TRBV6-4 and TRBJ1-6; the D gene lacks a confident call. Sequenced input: PBMCs. The clonotype comes from a young man in good health and CMV-seronegative. Here is the DNA: TGTGCCAGCAGTGACTCGTCCGCGTATAATTCACCCCTCCACTTT. Its protein is CASSDSSAYNSPLHF.